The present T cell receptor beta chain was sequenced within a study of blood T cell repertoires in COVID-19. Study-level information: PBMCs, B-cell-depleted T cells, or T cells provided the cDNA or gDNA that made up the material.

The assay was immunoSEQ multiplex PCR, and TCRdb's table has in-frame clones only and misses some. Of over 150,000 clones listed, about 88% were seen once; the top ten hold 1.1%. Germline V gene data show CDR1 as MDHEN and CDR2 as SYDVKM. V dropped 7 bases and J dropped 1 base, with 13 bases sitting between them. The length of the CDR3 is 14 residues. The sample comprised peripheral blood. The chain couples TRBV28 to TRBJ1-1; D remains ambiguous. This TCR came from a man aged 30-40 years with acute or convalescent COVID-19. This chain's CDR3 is CASIGQRRNTEAFF. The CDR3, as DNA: TGTGCCAGCATCGGTCAGAGGCGGAACACTGAAGCTTTCTTT. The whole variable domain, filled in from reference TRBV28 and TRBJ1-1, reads DVKVTQSSRYLVKRTGEKVFLECVQDMDHENMFWYRQDPGLGLRLIYFSYDVKMKEKGDIPEGYSVSREKKERFSLILESASTNQTSMYLCASIGQRRNTEAFFGQGTRLTVV.